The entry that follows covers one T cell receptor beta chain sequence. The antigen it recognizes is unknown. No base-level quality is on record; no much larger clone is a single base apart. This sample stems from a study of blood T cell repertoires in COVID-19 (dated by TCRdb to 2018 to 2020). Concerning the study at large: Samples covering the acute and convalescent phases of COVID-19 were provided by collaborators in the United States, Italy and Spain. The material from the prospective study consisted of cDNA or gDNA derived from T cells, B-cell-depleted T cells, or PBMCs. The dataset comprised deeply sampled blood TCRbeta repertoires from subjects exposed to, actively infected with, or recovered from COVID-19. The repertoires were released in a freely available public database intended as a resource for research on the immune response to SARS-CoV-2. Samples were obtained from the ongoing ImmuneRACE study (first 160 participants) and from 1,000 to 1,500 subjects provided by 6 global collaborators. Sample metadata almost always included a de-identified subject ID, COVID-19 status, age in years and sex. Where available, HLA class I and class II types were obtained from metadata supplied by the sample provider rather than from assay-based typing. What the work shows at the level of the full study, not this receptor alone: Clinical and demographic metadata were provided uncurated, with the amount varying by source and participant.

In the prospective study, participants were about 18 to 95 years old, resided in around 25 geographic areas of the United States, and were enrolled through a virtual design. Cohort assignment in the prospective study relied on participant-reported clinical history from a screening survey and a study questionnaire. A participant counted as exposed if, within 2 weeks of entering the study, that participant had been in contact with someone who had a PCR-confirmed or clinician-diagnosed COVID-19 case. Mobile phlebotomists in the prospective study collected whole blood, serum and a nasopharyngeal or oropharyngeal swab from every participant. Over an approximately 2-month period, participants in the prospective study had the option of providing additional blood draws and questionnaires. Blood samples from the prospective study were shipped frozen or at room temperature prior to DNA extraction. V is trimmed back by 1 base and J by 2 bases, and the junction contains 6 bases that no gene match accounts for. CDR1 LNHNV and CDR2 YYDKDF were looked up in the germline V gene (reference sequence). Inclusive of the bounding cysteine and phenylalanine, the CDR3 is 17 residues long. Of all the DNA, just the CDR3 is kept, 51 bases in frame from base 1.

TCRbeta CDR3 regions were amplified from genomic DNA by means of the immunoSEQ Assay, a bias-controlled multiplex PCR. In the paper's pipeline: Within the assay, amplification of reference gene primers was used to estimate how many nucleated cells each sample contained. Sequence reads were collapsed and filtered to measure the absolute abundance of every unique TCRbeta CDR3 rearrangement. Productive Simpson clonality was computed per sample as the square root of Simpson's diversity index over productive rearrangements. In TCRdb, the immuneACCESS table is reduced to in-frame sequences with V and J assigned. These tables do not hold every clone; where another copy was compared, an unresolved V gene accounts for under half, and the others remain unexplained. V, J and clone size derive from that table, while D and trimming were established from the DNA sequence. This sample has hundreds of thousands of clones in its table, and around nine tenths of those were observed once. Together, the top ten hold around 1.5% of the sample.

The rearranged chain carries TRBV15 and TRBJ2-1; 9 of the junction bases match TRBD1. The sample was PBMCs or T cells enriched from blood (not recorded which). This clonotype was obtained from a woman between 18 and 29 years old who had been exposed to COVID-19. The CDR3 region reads CATSRVGQGLTYNEQFF. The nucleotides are TGTGCCACCAGCAGAGTGGGACAGGGACTCACCTACAATGAGCAGTTCTTC.